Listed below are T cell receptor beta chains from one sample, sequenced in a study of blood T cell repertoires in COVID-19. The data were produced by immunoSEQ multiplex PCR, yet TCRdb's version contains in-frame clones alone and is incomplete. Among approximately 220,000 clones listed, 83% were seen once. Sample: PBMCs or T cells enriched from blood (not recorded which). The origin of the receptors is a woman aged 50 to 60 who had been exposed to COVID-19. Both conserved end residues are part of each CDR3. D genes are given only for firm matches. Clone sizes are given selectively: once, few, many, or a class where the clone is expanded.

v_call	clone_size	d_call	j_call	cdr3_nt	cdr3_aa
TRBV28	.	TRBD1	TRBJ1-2	TGTGCCAGCAGTTTGCCGGGACAGGGGGCAACTGGCTACACCTTC	CASSLPGQGATGYTF
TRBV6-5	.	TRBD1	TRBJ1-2	TGTGCCAGCAAGACCGGACAGGGGGGCTATGGCTACACCTTC	CASKTGQGGYGYTF
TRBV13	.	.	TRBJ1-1	TGTGCCAGCAGCTTAGCCCAGAACACTGAAGCTTTCTTT	CASSLAQNTEAFF
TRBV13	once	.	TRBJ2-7	TGTGCCAGCAGCTTATTGGGGACTTCTTCCGAGCAGTACTTC	CASSLLGTSSEQYF
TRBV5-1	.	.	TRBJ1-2	TGCGCCAGCAGCTTGAGATCCGAGTATGGCTACACCTTC	CASSLRSEYGYTF
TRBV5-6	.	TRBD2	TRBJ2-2	TGTGCCAGCAGCCAGAGGTTAGCGGGGGGAGCGAACACCGGGGAGCTGTTTTTT	CASSQRLAGGANTGELFF
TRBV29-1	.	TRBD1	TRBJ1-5	TGCAGCGTAGGGGGACAGAGCAATCAGCCCCAGCATTTT	CSVGGQSNQPQHF
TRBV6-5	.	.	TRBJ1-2	TGTGCCAGTAACCCCCCAGCTAGGGGCTATGGCTACACCTTC	CASNPPARGYGYTF
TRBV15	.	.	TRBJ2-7	TGTGCCACCAGCACAGGGGCTGCGTTTTTGGGCGAGCAGTACTTC	CATSTGAAFLGEQYF
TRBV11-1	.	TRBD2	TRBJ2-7	TGTGCCAGCAGCCTTCGCCGGGGGAGCGGGGGGGCCGTGCAGTACTTC	CASSLRRGSGGAVQYF
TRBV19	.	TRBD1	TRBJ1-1	TGTGCCAGTAGTACGTCAGGGGGCCTTGGGACTGAAGCTTTCTTT	CASSTSGGLGTEAFF
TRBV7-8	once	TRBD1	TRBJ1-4	TGTGCCAGCAGCCACACGCGCGGGACAGGGGGTGAAAAACTGTTTTTT	CASSHTRGTGGEKLFF
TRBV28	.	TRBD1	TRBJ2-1	TGTGCCAGCAGGGACAGGGGTAGCTCCTACAATGAGCAGTTCTTC	CASRDRGSSYNEQFF
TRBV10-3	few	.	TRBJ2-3	TGTGCCATCAGTGAGACCAGGGCAGATACGCAGTATTTT	CAISETRADTQYF
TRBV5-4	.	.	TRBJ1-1	TGTGCCAGCAGCTTCGGACAGACGAACACTGAAGCTTTCTTT	CASSFGQTNTEAFF
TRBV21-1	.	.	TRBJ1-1	TGTGCCAGCAGCAAGCCTCCCGGGACAGGGGATCCTGAAGCTTTCTTT	CASSKPPGTGDPEAFF
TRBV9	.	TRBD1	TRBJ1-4	TGTGCCAGCAGCGCAACAGGGGGCCGGAGTGAAAAACTGTTTTTT	CASSATGGRSEKLFF
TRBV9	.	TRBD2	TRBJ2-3	TGTGCCAGCAGCGTTGTAGCGGGGGGGCAAGATACGCAGTATTTT	CASSVVAGGQDTQYF
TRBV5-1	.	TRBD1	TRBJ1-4	TGCGCCAGCAGCGCCGGGTCAGGGGGCGCATATGAAAAACTGTTTTTT	CASSAGSGGAYEKLFF
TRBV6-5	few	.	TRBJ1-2	TGTGCCAGCAGCAACCGACAGACACCTAACTATGGCTACACCTTC	CASSNRQTPNYGYTF
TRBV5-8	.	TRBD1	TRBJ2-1	TGTGCCAGCAGCTTAGACTCGGGACAGGGCTACAATGAGCAGTTCTTC	CASSLDSGQGYNEQFF
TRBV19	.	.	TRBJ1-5	TGTGCCAGTAGTAGAAGACAGGCTAACAATCAGCCCCAGCATTTT	CASSRRQANNQPQHF
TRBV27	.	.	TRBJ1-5	TGTGCCAGCAGCCTAGGGGGAAGCAATCAGCCCCAGCATTTT	CASSLGGSNQPQHF
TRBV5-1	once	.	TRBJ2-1	TGCGCCAGCAGCTGGGGGCTAAATGAGCAGTTCTTC	CASSWGLNEQFF
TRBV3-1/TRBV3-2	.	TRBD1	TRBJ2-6	TGTGCCAGCAGCCAAGAACGAGTGACAGGGAAGACATACCGGGCCAACGTCCTGACTTTC	CASSQERVTGKTYRANVLTF
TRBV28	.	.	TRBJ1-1	TGTGCCAGCAGTCCTATAGACAGGCCCGACACTGAAGCTTTCTTT	CASSPIDRPDTEAFF
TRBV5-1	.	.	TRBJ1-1	TGCGCCAGCAGCTTAGGGGCGAACACTGAAGCTTTCTTT	CASSLGANTEAFF
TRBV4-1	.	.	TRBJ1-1	TGCGCCAGCAGCCCCACAAACAGGGAAGAAGCCACTGAAGCTTTCTTT	CASSPTNREEATEAFF